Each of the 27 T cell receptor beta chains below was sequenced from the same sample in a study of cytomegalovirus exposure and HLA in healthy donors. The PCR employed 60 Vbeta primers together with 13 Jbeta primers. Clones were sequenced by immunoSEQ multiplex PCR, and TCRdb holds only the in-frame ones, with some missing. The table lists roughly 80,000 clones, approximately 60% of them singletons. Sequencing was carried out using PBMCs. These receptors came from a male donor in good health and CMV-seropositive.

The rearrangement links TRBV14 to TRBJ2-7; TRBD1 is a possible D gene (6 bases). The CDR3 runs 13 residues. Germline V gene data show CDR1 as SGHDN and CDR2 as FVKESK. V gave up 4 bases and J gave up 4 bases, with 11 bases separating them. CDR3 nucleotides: TGTGCCAGCAGCCGTCGTGGGACATACGAGCAGTACTTC. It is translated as CASSRRGTYEQYF.

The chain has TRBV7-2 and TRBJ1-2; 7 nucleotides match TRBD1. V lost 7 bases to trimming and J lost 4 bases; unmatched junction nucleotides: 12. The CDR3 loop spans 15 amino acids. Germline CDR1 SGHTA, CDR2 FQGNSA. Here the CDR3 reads CASIPTGDRGYGYTF. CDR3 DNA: TGTGCCAGCATACCCACAGGGGACCGCGGCTATGGCTACACCTTC.

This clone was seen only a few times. The CDR3 protein is CASSLIEQGGETQYF. The CDR3 DNA sequence: TGTGCCAGCAGCTTAATCGAGCAGGGTGGCGAGACCCAGTACTTC. The J gene is TRBJ2-5, the V gene TRBV7-2; TRBD1 might be the D (5 bases). Germline values: CDR1 SGHTA, CDR2 FQGNSA. Deletions cut 2 bases from V and 5 bases from J, with 15 bases between. The CDR3 runs to 15 residues.

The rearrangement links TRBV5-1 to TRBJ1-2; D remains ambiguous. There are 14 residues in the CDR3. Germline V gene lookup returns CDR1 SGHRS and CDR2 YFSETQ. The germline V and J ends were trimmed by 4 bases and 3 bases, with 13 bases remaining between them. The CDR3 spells CASSPKFGDYGYTF. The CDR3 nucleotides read TGCGCCAGCAGCCCTAAATTTGGAGACTATGGCTACACCTTC. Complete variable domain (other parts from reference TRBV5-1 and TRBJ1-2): KAGVTQTPRYLIKTRGQQVTLSCSPISGHRSVSWYQQTPGQGLQFLFEYFSETQRNKGNFPGRFSGRQFSNSRSEMNVSTLELGDSALYLCASSPKFGDYGYTFGSGTRLTVV.

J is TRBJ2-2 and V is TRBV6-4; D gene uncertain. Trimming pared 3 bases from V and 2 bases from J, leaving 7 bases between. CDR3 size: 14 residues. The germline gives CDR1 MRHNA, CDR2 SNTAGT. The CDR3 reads CASSEQLNTGELFF. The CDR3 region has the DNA TGTGCCAGCAGTGAACAGCTTAACACCGGGGAGCTGTTTTTT.

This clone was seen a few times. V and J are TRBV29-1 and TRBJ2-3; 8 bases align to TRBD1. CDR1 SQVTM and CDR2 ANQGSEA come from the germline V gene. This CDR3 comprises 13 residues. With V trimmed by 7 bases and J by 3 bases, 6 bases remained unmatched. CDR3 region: CSGSQGATDTQYF. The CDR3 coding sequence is TGCAGCGGCAGTCAGGGGGCGACAGATACGCAGTATTTT.

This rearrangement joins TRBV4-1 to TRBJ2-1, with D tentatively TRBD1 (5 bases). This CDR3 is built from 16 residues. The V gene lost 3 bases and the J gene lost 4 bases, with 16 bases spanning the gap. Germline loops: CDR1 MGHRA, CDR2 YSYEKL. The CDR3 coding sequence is TGCGCCAGCAGCCAGAGCGACAGTGCCGGTTACAATGAGCAGTTCTTC. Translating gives CASSQSDSAGYNEQFF.

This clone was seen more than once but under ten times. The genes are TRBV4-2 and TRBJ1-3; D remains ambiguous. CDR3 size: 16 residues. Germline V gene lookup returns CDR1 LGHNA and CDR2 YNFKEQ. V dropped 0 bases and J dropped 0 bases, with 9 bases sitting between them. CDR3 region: CASSQDPGSSGNTIYF. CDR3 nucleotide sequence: TGTGCCAGCAGCCAAGATCCGGGTAGCTCTGGAAACACCATATATTTT.

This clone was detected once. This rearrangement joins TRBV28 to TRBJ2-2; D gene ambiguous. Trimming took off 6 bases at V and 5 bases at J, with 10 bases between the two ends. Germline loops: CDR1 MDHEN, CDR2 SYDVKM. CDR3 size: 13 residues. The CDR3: CASSTSMTGELFF. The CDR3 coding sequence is TGTGCCAGCAGCACTTCTATGACCGGGGAGCTGTTTTTT.

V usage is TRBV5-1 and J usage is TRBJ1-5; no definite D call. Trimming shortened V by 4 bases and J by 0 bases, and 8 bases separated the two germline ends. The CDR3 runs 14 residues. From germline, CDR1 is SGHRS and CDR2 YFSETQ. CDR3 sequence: CASSEGNSNQPQHF. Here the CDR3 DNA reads TGCGCCAGCAGCGAGGGCAATAGCAATCAGCCCCAGCATTTT.

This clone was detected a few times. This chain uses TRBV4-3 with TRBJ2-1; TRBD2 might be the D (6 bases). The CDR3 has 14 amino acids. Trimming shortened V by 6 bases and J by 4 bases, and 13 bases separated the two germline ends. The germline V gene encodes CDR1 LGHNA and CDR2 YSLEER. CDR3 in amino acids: CASSHGTSYNEQFF. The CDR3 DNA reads TGCGCCAGCAGTCACGGGACTTCTTACAATGAGCAGTTCTTC.

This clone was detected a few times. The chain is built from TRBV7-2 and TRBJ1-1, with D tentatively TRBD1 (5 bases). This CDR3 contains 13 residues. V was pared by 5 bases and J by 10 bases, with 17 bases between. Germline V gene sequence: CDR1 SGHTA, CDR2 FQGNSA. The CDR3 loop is CASSRSGGTGAFF. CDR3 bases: TGTGCCAGCAGCCGGAGTGGCGGGACGGGAGCTTTCTTT.

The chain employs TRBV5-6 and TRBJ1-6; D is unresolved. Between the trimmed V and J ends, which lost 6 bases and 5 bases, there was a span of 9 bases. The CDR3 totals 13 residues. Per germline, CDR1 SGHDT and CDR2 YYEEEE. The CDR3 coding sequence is TGTGCCAGCACCAAGACAAATAATTCACCCCTCCACTTT. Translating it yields CASTKTNNSPLHF.

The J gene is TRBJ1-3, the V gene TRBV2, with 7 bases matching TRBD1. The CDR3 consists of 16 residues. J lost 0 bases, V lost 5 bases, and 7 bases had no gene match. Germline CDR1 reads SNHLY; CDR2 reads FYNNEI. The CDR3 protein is CASSLDRPSSGNTIYF. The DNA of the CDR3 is TGTGCCAGCAGTTTGGACAGGCCCTCCTCTGGAAACACCATATATTTT.

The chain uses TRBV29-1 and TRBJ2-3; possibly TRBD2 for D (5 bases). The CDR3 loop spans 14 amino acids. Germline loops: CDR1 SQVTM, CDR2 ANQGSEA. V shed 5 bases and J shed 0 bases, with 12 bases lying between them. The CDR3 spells CSVIGEGSTDTQYF. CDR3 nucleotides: TGCAGCGTTATCGGGGAAGGGAGCACAGATACGCAGTATTTT.

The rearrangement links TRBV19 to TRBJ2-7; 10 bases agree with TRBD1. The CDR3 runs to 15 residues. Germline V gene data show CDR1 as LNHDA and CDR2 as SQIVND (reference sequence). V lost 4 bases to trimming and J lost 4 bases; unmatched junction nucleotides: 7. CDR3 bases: TGTGCCAGTAGTACCTCCGGGACAGGGGTATACGAGCAGTACTTC. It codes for CASSTSGTGVYEQYF.

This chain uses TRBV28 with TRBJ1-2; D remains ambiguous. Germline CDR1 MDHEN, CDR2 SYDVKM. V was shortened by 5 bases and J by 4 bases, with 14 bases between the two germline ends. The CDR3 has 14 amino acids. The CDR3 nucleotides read TGTGCCAGCAGTGCCCCCGAGGGAAGCTATGGCTACACCTTC. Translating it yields CASSAPEGSYGYTF.

CDR3 DNA sequence: TGCGCCAGCAGCAGTGAGAGGGGGCGGTTTGAAAAACTGTTTTTT. It yields the protein CASSSERGRFEKLFF. The chain is built from TRBV4-1 and TRBJ1-4; 7 bases line up with TRBD1. In germline, CDR1 is MGHRA, CDR2 YSYEKL. There are 15 residues in the CDR3. J lost 7 bases, V lost 5 bases, and 10 bases had no gene match.

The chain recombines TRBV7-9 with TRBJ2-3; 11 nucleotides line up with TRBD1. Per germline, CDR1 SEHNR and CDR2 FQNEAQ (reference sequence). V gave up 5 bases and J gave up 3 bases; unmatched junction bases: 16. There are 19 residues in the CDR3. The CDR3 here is CASSLGQGGTPGGTDTQYF. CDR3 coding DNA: TGTGCCAGCAGCCTGGGACAGGGGGGGACGCCAGGAGGGACAGATACGCAGTATTTT.

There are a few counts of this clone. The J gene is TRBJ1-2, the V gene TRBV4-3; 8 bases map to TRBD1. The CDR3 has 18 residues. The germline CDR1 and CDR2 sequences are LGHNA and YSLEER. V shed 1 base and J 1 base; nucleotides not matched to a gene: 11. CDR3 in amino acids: CASSQGRTGLGGNYGYTF. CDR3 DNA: TGCGCCAGCAGCCAAGGCAGGACAGGGCTAGGGGGTAACTATGGCTACACCTTC.

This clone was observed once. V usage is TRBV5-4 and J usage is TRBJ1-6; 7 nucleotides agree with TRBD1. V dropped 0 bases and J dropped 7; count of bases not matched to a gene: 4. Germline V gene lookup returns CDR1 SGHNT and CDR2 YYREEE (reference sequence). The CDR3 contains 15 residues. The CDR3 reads CASSLVDRANSPLHF. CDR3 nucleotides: TGTGCCAGCAGCTTGGTTGACAGGGCGAATTCACCCCTCCACTTT. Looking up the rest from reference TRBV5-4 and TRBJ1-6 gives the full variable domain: ETGVTQSPTHLIKTRGQQVTLRCSSQSGHNTVSWYQQALGQGPQFIFQYYREEENGRGNFPPRFSGLQFPNYSSELNVNALELDDSALYLCASSLVDRANSPLHFGNGTRLTVT.

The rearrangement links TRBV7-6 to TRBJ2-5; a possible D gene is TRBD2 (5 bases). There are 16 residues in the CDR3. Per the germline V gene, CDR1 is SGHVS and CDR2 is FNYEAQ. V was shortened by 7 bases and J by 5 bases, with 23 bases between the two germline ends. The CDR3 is CASNDPRGLKGETQYF. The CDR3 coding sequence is TGTGCCAGCAATGACCCCCGCGGACTTAAAGGGGAGACCCAGTACTTC.

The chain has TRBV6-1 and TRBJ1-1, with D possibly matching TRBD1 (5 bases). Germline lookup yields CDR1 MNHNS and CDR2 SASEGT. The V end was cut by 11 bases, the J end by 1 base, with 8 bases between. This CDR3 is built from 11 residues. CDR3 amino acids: CALRENTEAFF. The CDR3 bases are TGTGCCCTCAGGGAGAACACTGAAGCTTTCTTT.

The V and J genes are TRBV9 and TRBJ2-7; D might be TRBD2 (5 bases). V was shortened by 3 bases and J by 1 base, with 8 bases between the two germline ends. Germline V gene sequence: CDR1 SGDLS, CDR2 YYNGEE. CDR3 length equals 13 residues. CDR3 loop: CASSDGVSYEQYF. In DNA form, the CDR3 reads TGTGCCAGCAGCGACGGGGTATCCTACGAGCAGTACTTC.

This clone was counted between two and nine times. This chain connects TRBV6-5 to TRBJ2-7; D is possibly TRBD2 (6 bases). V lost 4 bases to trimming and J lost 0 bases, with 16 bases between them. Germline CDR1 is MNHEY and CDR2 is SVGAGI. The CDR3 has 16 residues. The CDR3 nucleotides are TGTGCCAGCAGTTCCCAGGCGGGGTTGAGCTCCTACGAGCAGTACTTC. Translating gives CASSSQAGLSSYEQYF.

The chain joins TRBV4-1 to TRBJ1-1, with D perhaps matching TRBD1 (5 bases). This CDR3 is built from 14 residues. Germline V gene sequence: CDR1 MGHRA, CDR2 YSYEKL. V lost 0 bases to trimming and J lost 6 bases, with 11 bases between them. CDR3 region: CASSQEGGVPEAFF. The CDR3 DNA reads TGCGCCAGCAGCCAAGAGGGGGGAGTTCCTGAAGCTTTCTTT.

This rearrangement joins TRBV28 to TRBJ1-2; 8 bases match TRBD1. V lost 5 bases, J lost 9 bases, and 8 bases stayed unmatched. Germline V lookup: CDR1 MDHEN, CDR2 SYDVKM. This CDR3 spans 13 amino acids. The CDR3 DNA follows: TGTGCCAGCAGTACTACAGGGGGTAAACGCTACACCTTC. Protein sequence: CASSTTGGKRYTF.